These 27 T cell receptor beta chains share one sample of origin, sequenced in a study of T cells after posttransplantation cyclophosphamide. Using immunoSEQ multiplex PCR, the repertoire was profiled, and TCRdb retains in-frame clones only, with some absent. The sample records about 52,000 clones, around 94% being singletons. The sequenced sample consisted of PBMCs. The receptors here all came from a woman younger than 45 in good health and a related stem cell transplant donor.

The gene calls are TRBV18 and TRBJ2-3; D is possibly TRBD2 (5 bases). Between the trimmed V and J ends, which lost 6 bases and 2 bases, there was a span of 12 bases. CDR3 length equals 14 residues. Germline lookup yields CDR1 KGHSH and CDR2 LQKENI. The CDR3 sequence is CASSLSGNTDTQYF. CDR3 bases: TGTGCCAGCTCTCTTTCCGGGAACACAGATACGCAGTATTTT. The full variable domain, in which reference TRBV18 and TRBJ2-3 provide the parts outside the CDR3, is NAGVMQNPRHLVRRRGQEARLRCSPMKGHSHVYWYRQLPEEGLKFMVYLQKENIIDESGMPKERFSAEFPKEGPSILRIQQVVRGDSAAYFCASSLSGNTDTQYFGPGTRLTVL.

V is TRBV7-8 and J is TRBJ1-2; D gene uncertain. The CDR3 runs to 15 residues. CDR1 and CDR2 (germline): SGHVS, FQNEAQ. The germline V and J ends were trimmed by 4 bases and 3 bases, with 15 bases remaining between them. The CDR3 sequence is CASSSLRGPDYGYTF. The CDR3 nucleotides read TGTGCCAGCAGCTCACTCCGTGGGCCTGACTATGGCTACACCTTC.

The chain employs TRBV6-4 and TRBJ2-1; D is ambiguous. Germline CDR1 reads MRHNA; CDR2 reads SNTAGT. The V and J ends lost 1 base and 0 bases respectively, with 7 bases between them. The CDR3 covers 15 residues. The CDR3 DNA reads as TGTGCCAGCAGTGACTTCCTAGGCTCCTACAATGAGCAGTTCTTC. Its translation: CASSDFLGSYNEQFF.

V is TRBV29-1 and J is TRBJ1-3; 11 bases agree with TRBD1. The ends lost 5 bases at V and 1 base at J; junction bases unmatched: 4. Germline V lookup: CDR1 SQVTM, CDR2 ANQGSEA. The CDR3 length is 15 residues. CDR3 nucleotide sequence: TGCAGCGTTATGGGACAGGGGGTATCTGGAAACACCATATATTTT. It codes for CSVMGQGVSGNTIYF.

The chain uses TRBV6-6 and TRBJ1-1; tentatively, D is TRBD1 (6 bases). Trimming removed 0 bases from V and 8 bases from J, with 10 bases in between. The CDR3 is 13 residues long. CDR1 and CDR2 (germline): MNHNY, SVGAGI (reference sequence). The CDR3 protein is CASSYSNRGEAFF. The CDR3 coding sequence is TGTGCCAGCAGTTACTCGAATAGGGGGGAAGCTTTCTTT.

This rearrangement joins TRBV5-5 to TRBJ2-7; D possibly corresponds to TRBD2 (5 bases). The CDR3 extends over 14 amino acids. Germline V CDR1 and CDR2: SGHKS, YYEKEE (reference sequence). Trimming left V 1 base short and J 5 bases short, with 13 bases between. DNA of the CDR3: TGTGCCAGCAGCTTGTTACCGGGGTGGCACGAGCAGTACTTC. Translated, it gives CASSLLPGWHEQYF.

The J gene is TRBJ1-1, the V gene TRBV2; unclear D gene. This CDR3 region has 11 residues. The V end was cut by 4 bases, the J end by 5 bases, with 5 bases between. Per germline, CDR1 SNHLY and CDR2 FYNNEI. The CDR3 reads CASSGRTEAFF. In DNA form, the CDR3 reads TGTGCCAGCAGTGGGCGGACTGAAGCTTTCTTT.

This sequence joins TRBV12-2 and TRBJ1-1. TRBV12-2 is given as a pseudogene. The CDR3 is 13 residues long. CDR3: CASRLAPGTEAFF. The DNA for the CDR3 is TGTGCAAGTCGCTTAGCGCCGGGGACTGAAGCTTTCTTT.

V gene TRBV6-1 combines with J gene TRBJ1-1; 7 bases are shared with TRBD1. Trimming removed 6 bases from V and 5 bases from J; junction bases left unmatched: 6. The CDR3 is 13 residues long. Germline V CDR1 and CDR2: MNHNS, SASEGT. The CDR3 sequence: CASRGARGTEAFF. The CDR3 bases are TGTGCCAGCAGAGGGGCCAGGGGGACTGAAGCTTTCTTT.

This clone was seen once. V gene TRBV7-2 combines with J gene TRBJ1-1, with D unclear. Germline V gene lookup returns CDR1 SGHTA and CDR2 FQGNSA. The CDR3 is made up of 14 amino acids. V was cut by 0 bases and J by 1 base, with 6 bases left in between. As DNA, the CDR3 is TGTGCCAGCAGCTTAGCAGCTAGGAACACTGAAGCTTTCTTT. Its translation: CASSLAARNTEAFF.

In its sample, this clone was seen once. The chain carries TRBV9 and TRBJ2-2; 7 bases match TRBD1. CDR3 length: 15 residues. After removal of 1 base from V and 3 bases from J, the junction contained 3 bases not matched to a gene. The germline V gene encodes CDR1 SGDLS and CDR2 YYNGEE. The CDR3 region has the DNA TGTGCCAGCAGCGTAAGGGGGCAGGACACCGGGGAGCTGTTTTTT. Translating it yields CASSVRGQDTGELFF.

J is TRBJ2-7 and V is TRBV5-6, with a tentative D call TRBD2 (6 bases). The CDR3 is 14 amino acids. V was trimmed by 3 bases and J by 5 bases, leaving 15 bases between them. Per germline, CDR1 SGHDT and CDR2 YYEEEE. This CDR3 is CASSSLRGSDEQYF. The CDR3, as DNA: TGTGCCAGCAGCTCCCTCCGGGGGTCGGACGAGCAGTACTTC.

This chain connects TRBV5-1 to TRBJ1-2; 12 bases fit TRBD1. This CDR3 comprises 15 residues. Trimming removed 0 bases from V and 7 bases from J; junction bases left unmatched: 4. Germline V gives CDR1 SGHRS, CDR2 YFSETQ. Here the CDR3 reads CASSLGGQGARGYTF. In DNA form, the CDR3 reads TGCGCCAGCAGCTTGGGGGGACAGGGGGCTCGTGGCTACACCTTC.

The chain is built from TRBV5-5 and TRBJ2-7; 8 bases are a match to TRBD1. CDR1 is SGHKS, CDR2 YYEKEE, per germline (reference sequence). V gave up 0 bases and J gave up 2 bases; unmatched junction bases: 13. This CDR3 has 18 amino acids. In DNA form, the CDR3 reads TGTGCCAGCAGCTTGGCCCCACCAGCACAGGGGGTCCCCTACGAGCAGTACTTC. Its translation: CASSLAPPAQGVPYEQYF.

The CDR3 DNA reads TGTGCCAGCAGTGAACAGGGAAAAGGCACAGATACGCAGTATTTT. Amino acids: CASSEQGKGTDTQYF. V gene TRBV2 combines with J gene TRBJ2-3, with TRBD1 as a possible D gene (5 bases). Germline CDR1 is SNHLY and CDR2 is FYNNEI. Trimming shortened V by 2 bases and J by 1 base, and 10 bases separated the two germline ends. The CDR3 covers 15 residues. Full variable domain (missing parts from reference TRBV2 and TRBJ2-3): EPEVTQTPSHQVTQMGQEVILRCVPISNHLYFYWYRQILGQKVEFLVSFYNNEISEKSEIFDDQFSVERPDGSNFTLKIRSTKLEDSAMYFCASSEQGKGTDTQYFGPGTRLTVL.

On this clone itself: The junction shows a germline mismatch at one end, possibly a read error. The V and J genes are TRBV19 and TRBJ2-3; D remains ambiguous. The germline CDR1 and CDR2 sequences are LNHDA and SQIVND (reference sequence). The length of the CDR3 is 13 residues. The CDR3 DNA follows: TGTTCCAGTAGAATCGCGGCGACAGATACGCAGTATTTT. Translation gives CSSRIAATDTQYF.

The chain is built from TRBV6-4 and TRBJ2-3; 8 bases align to TRBD2. There are 13 residues in the CDR3. The V gene end was trimmed by 2 bases and the J gene end by 6 bases; junction bases not matched to a gene: 1. Germline V gene data show CDR1 as MRHNA and CDR2 as SNTAGT. For the CDR3, the DNA is TGTGCCAGCAGTGACCAGCGGGGGGATACGCAGTATTTT. Its translation is CASSDQRGDTQYF.

The V and J genes are TRBV4-1 and TRBJ1-4, with 7 nucleotides matching TRBD1. J gave up 1 base and V 4 bases, and 3 bases lay outside the gene matches. Germline V gene data show CDR1 as MGHRA and CDR2 as YSYEKL. This CDR3 spans 15 amino acids. Here the CDR3 reads CASSPRDRTNEKLFF. The DNA of the CDR3 is TGCGCCAGCAGCCCTCGGGACAGAACTAATGAAAAACTGTTTTTT.

V usage is TRBV19 and J usage is TRBJ1-5; 7 nucleotides agree with TRBD1. CDR3 length: 14 residues. Germline V gene lookup returns CDR1 LNHDA and CDR2 SQIVND (reference sequence). Losses at the gene ends were 5 bases for V and 2 bases for J; bases not matched to a gene: 3. Here the CDR3 DNA reads TGTGCCAGTAGTCTCGACAGGGGCAATCAGCCCCAGCATTTT. Translation: CASSLDRGNQPQHF. Full variable domain (outside the CDR3, taken from reference TRBV19 and TRBJ1-5): DGGITQSPKYLFRKEGQNVTLSCEQNLNHDAMYWYRQDPGQGLRLIYYSQIVNDFQKGDIAEGYSVSREKKESFPLTVTSAQKNPTAFYLCASSLDRGNQPQHFGDGTRLSIL.

The chain carries TRBV7-7 and TRBJ2-5, with D possibly matching TRBD2 (5 bases). This CDR3 has 15 amino acids. Trimming cost V 2 bases and J 5 bases, with 15 bases left between them. The V gene's germline CDR1 is SSHAT and CDR2 FNYEAQ (reference sequence). The CDR3 loop is CASSLSPTSGETQYF. The CDR3 DNA is TGTGCCAGCAGCTTAAGCCCCACGAGCGGCGAGACCCAGTACTTC.

The chain joins TRBV6-5 to TRBJ2-1, with D possibly matching TRBD1 (5 bases). Germline assignment: CDR1 MNHEY and CDR2 SVGAGI. V was clipped by 0 bases and J by 4 bases, with 10 bases between them. This CDR3 is built from 15 residues. CDR3 sequence (DNA): TGTGCCAGCAGTTACTCGGGGCCGGGTTACAATGAGCAGTTCTTC. This codes for CASSYSGPGYNEQFF.

This sequence joins TRBV10-1 and TRBJ1-5; 8 bases match TRBD1. CDR1 and CDR2 from the germline V gene are WNHNN and SYGVQD (reference sequence). V shed 9 bases and J 7 bases; nucleotides not matched to a gene: 8. The CDR3 contains 13 residues. The CDR3: CARRQGHGQPQHF. The DNA for the CDR3 is TGCGCCAGAAGACAGGGGCATGGACAGCCCCAGCATTTT.

The rearrangement joins TRBV4-1 to TRBJ1-5; TRBD1 might be the D (5 bases). Germline CDR1 is MGHRA and CDR2 is YSYEKL. V was trimmed by 3 bases and J by 6 bases, leaving 12 bases between them. This CDR3 region has 14 residues. The CDR3 coding sequence is TGCGCCAGCAGCCAGACAGAGAGATCTCAGCCCCAGCATTTT. Its translation is CASSQTERSQPQHF.

This chain links TRBV15 with TRBJ2-4; D unresolved. The CDR3 spans 13 residues. The V and J ends lost 0 bases and 6 bases respectively, with 6 bases between them. Germline values: CDR1 LNHNV, CDR2 YYDKDF (reference sequence). The CDR3 bases are TGTGCCACCAGCAGAGAGAGTGGAAACATTCAGTACTTC. Protein: CATSRESGNIQYF.

The chain joins TRBV2 to TRBJ1-2, with D possibly matching TRBD1 (5 bases). V lost 3 bases to trimming and J lost 4 bases, with 9 bases between them. CDR1 and CDR2 from the germline V gene are SNHLY and FYNNEI. This CDR3 region has 13 residues. In DNA, the CDR3 is TGTGCCAGCAGTGAGACAGTTGGCTATGGCTACACCTTC. This translates into CASSETVGYGYTF. Looking up the rest from reference TRBV2 and TRBJ1-2 gives the full variable domain: EPEVTQTPSHQVTQMGQEVILRCVPISNHLYFYWYRQILGQKVEFLVSFYNNEISEKSEIFDDQFSVERPDGSNFTLKIRSTKLEDSAMYFCASSETVGYGYTFGSGTRLTVV.

The chain has TRBV6-6 and TRBJ1-2, with D tentatively TRBD1 (6 bases). V was trimmed by 4 bases and J by 14 bases, leaving 26 bases between them. The CDR3 covers 15 residues. Per germline, CDR1 MNHNY and CDR2 SVGAGI (reference sequence). This CDR3 reads CASSSGGGRLMQRTF. The CDR3 nucleotides are TGTGCCAGCAGTTCGGGGGGGGGCCGGCTTATGCAAAGAACCTTC.

The chain links TRBV18 to TRBJ1-4, with D uncertain. The CDR3 is 13 amino acids. The germline CDR1 and CDR2 sequences are KGHSH and LQKENI. With 3 bases removed from V and 8 bases from J, the gap between germline ends came to 10 bases. CDR3: CASSPPLLEKLFF. The CDR3 DNA follows: TGTGCCAGCTCACCTCCGCTACTCGAAAAACTGTTTTTT.